Presented here are 6 T cell receptor beta chains from one specimen sequenced in a study of blood T cell repertoires in COVID-19. The protocol was immunoSEQ multiplex PCR, while the TCRdb copy is restricted to in-frame clones and leaves out a portion. This table holds 250,000 to 350,000 clones, more than 75% found once. Sequences were obtained from peripheral blood. All receptors derive from a woman in her 50s who had recovered from COVID-19.

The genes are TRBV10-3 and TRBJ2-5; D unclear. The CDR3 consists of 16 residues. V dropped 0 bases and J dropped 1 base, with 12 bases sitting between them. Germline V lookup: CDR1 ENHRY, CDR2 SYGVKD. The CDR3 here is CAISESPREAQETQYF. In DNA form, the CDR3 reads TGTGCCATCAGTGAGTCGCCCCGAGAGGCCCAAGAGACCCAGTACTTC.

The chain combines TRBV27 with TRBJ2-7; D is possibly TRBD2 (7 bases). This CDR3 comprises 14 residues. The V gene's germline CDR1 is MNHEY and CDR2 SMNVEV (reference sequence). V dropped 2 bases and J dropped 5 bases, with 13 bases sitting between them. CDR3 DNA sequence: TGTGCCAGCAGTTTAGGGGGGGCGGTCGACGAGCAGTACTTC. As protein: CASSLGGAVDEQYF.

The rearrangement links TRBV28 to TRBJ2-7; D not certain. This CDR3 has 14 amino acids. Germline V lookup: CDR1 MDHEN, CDR2 SYDVKM. V lost 8 bases to trimming and J lost 3 bases, with 17 bases between them. The chain's CDR3 is CASQAGEIGYEQYF. The CDR3 bases are TGTGCCAGCCAAGCCGGAGAGATAGGCTACGAGCAGTACTTC.

J is TRBJ1-2 and V is TRBV19, with a possible D match to TRBD1 (6 bases). Germline V gives CDR1 LNHDA, CDR2 SQIVND (reference sequence). The CDR3 sequence is 13 residues long. Trimming took 9 bases from V and 0 from J, leaving 11 bases between them. DNA for the CDR3: TGTGCCAGCACTGGACAGCCTAACTATGGCTACACCTTC. It yields the protein CASTGQPNYGYTF.

This chain connects TRBV5-5 to TRBJ2-2; no clear D. V was trimmed by 2 bases and J by 6 bases, leaving 17 bases between them. The CDR3 length is 16 residues. Germline-derived CDR1 and CDR2 are SGHKS and YYEKEE (reference sequence). In DNA form, the CDR3 reads TGTGCCAGCAGCTTCTTCCTTCCGGTAGCCGCCGGGGAGCTGTTTTTT. It specifies CASSFFLPVAAGELFF.

V and J are TRBV2 and TRBJ2-3; D is possibly TRBD2 (5 bases). CDR1 is SNHLY, CDR2 FYNNEI, per germline. CDR3 length: 14 amino acids. Trimming removed 6 bases from V and 0 bases from J, with 10 bases in between. The CDR3, as DNA: TGTGCCAGCAGGACGGGAACTAGCACAGATACGCAGTATTTT. Translated: CASRTGTSTDTQYF. Drawing the rest from reference TRBV2 and TRBJ2-3, the complete variable domain is EPEVTQTPSHQVTQMGQEVILRCVPISNHLYFYWYRQILGQKVEFLVSFYNNEISEKSEIFDDQFSVERPDGSNFTLKIRSTKLEDSAMYFCASRTGTSTDTQYFGPGTRLTVL.